This T cell receptor beta chain comes out of a study of CD8+ T cells in alopecia areata. Study-level information: Treatment ran 6 to 18 months, with 6 months of follow-up afterward.

This clone came up a few times. Its specificity is unknown. RNA was isolated and reverse transcribed to cDNA, the sequencing template. Produced via immunoSEQ multiplex PCR; TCRdb's table is partial and in-frame only. Here the sample spans 60,000 to 85,000 clones, 29% being singletons. The J segment lost 8 bases and the V segment lost 0 bases, leaving 5 bases of the junction unmatched. Germline CDR1 and CDR2: GTSNPN and SVGIG (reference sequence). The CDR3 runs 14 residues. Described treatment: oral pan-JAK inhibitor, 5-10 mg twice daily. Peripheral blood and lesional scalp punch biopsies came from alopecia areata patients. Study results and caveats: Clonality in lesional scalp, especially alopecia totalis/universalis, exceeded that of normal scalp. Against the mouse data, patients shared TCRs less clearly, possibly for HLA reasons.

Sequences were derived from CD8+ T cells sorted from blood, sampled at week 4, from a patient treated with tofacitinib. The sequence derives from a human donor with alopecia areata. The chain recombines TRBV30 with TRBJ2-1, with 9 bases aligning to TRBD2. The CDR3: CAWSVAGGPDEQFF. The DNA of the CDR3 is TGTGCCTGGAGTGTTGCGGGAGGGCCCGATGAGCAGTTCTTC. Combining the CDR3 with reference TRBV30 and TRBJ2-1 gives the whole variable domain SQTIHQWPATLVQPVGSPLSLECTVEGTSNPNLYWYRQAAGRGLQLLFYSVGIGQISSEVPQNLSASRPQDRQFILSSKKLLLSDSGFYLCAWSVAGGPDEQFFGPGTRLTVL.